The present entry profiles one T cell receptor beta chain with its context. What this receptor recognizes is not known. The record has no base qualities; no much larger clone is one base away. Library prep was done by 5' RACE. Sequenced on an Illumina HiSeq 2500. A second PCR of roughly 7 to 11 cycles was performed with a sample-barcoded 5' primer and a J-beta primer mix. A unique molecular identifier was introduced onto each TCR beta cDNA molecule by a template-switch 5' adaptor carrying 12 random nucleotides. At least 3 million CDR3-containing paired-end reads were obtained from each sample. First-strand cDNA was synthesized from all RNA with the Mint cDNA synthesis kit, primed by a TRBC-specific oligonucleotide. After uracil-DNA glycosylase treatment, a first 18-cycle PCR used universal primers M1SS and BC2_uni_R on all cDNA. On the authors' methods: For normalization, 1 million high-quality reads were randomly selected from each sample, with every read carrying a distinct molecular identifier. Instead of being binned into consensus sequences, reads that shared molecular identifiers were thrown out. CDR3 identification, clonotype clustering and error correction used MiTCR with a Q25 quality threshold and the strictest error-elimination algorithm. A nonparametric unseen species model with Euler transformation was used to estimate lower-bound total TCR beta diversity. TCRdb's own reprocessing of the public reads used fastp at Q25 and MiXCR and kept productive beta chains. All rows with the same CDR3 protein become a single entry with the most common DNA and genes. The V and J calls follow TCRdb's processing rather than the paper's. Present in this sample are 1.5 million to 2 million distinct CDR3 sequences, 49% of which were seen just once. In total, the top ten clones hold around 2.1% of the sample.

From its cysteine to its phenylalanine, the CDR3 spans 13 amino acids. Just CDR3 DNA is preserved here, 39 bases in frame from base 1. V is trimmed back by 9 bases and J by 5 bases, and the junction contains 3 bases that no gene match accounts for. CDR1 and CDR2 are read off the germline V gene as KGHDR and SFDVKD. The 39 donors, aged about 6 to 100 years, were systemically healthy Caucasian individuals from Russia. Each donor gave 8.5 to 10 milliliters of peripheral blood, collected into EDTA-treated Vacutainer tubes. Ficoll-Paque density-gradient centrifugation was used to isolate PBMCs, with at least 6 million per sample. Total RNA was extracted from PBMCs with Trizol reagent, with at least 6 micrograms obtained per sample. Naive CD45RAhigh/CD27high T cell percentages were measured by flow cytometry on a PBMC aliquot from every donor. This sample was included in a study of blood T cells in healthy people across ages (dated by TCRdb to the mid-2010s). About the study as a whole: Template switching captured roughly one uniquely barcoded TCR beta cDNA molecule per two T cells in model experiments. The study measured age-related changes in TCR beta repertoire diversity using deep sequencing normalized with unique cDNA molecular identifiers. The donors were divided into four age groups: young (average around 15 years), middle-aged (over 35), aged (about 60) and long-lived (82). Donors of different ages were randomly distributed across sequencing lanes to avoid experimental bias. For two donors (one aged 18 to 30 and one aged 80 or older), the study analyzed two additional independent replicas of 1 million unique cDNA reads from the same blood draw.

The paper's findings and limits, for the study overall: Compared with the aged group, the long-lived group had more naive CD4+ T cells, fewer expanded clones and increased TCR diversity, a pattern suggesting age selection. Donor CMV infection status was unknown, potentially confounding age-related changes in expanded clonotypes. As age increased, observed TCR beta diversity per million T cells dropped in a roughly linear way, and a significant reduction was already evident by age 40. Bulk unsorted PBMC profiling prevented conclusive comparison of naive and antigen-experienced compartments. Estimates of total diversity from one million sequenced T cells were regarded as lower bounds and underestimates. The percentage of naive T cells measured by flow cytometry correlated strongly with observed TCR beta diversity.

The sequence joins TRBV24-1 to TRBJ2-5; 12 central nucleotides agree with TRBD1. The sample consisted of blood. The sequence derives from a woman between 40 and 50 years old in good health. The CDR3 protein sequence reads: CATGTGGGETQYF. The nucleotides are TGTGCCACCGGGACAGGGGGCGGGGAGACCCAGTACTTC.